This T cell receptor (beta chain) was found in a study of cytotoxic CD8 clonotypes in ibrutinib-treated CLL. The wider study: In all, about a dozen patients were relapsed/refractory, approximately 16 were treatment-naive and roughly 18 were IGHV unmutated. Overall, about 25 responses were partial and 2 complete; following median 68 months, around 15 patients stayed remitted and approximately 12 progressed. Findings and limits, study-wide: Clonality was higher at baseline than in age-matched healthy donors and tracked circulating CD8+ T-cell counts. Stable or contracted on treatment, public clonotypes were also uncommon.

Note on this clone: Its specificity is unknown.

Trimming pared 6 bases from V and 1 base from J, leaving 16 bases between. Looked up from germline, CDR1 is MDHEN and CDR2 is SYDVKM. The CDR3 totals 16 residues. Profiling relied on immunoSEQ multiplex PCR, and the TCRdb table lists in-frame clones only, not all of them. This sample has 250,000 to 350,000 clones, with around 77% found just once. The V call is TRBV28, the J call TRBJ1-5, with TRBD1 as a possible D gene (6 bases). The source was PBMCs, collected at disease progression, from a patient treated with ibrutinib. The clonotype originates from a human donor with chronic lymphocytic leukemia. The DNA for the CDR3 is TGTGCCAGCAGCACAAAAGGGGGGCTCAGCAATCAGCCCCAGCATTTT. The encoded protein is CASSTKGGLSNQPQHF. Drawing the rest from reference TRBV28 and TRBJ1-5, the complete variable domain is DVKVTQSSRYLVKRTGEKVFLECVQDMDHENMFWYRQDPGLGLRLIYFSYDVKMKEKGDIPEGYSVSREKKERFSLILESASTNQTSMYLCASSTKGGLSNQPQHFGDGTRLSIL.